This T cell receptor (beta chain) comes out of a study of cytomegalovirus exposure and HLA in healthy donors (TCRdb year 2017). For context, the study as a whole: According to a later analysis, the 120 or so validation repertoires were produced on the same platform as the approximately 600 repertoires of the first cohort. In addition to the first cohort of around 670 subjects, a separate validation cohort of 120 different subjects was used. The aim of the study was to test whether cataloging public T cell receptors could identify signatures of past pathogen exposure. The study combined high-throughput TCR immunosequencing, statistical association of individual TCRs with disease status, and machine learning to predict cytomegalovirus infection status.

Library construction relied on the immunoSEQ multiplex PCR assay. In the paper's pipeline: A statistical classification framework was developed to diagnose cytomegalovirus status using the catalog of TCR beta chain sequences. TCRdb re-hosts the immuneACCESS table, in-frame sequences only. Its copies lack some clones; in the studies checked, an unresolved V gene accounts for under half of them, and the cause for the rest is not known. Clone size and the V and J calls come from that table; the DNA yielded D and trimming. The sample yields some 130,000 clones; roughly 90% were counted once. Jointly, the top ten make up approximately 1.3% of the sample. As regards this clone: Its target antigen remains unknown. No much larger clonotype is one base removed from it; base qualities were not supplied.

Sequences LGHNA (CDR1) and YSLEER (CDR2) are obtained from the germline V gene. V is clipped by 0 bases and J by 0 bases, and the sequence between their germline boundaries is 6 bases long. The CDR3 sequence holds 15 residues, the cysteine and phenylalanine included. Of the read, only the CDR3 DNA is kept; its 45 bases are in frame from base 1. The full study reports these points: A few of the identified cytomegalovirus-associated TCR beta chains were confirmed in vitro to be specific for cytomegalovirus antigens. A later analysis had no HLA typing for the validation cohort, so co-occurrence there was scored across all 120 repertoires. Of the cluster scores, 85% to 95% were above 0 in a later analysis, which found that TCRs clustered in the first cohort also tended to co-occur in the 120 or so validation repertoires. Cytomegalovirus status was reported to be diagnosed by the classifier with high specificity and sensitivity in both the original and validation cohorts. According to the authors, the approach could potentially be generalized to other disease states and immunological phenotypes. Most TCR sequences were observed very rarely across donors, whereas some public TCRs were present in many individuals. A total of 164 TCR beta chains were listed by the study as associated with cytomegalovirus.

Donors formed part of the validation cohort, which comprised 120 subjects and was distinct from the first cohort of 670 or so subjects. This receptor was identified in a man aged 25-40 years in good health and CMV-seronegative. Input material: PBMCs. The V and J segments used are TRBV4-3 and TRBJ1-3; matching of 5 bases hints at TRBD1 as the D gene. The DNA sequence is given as TGCGCCAGCAGCCAAGAAACAGGCTCTGGAAACACCATATATTTT. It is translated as CASSQETGSGNTIYF.